The 2 T cell receptor beta chains reported below all come from one sample, sequenced in a study of response to subunit inactivated influenza vaccine. TCRdb itself ran the RT-PCR reads through MiXCR, one entry per CDR3 protein. The sample lists fewer than 650,000 distinct CDR3 sequences, roughly 13% occurring once. This material consisted of PBMCs from blood, taken about 40 days after vaccination. Receptor source: a man aged 50-59 years who received an inactivated influenza vaccine.

At least ten counts were recorded for this clonotype. The chain recombines TRBV5-6 with TRBJ2-7, with D unresolved. In germline, CDR1 is SGHDT, CDR2 YYEEEE. The CDR3 is 14 residues long. Trimming shortened V by 0 bases and J by 0 bases, and 7 bases separated the two germline ends. The CDR3 DNA follows: TGTGCCAGCAGCTTGGCCCGGAGCTCCTACGAGCAGTACTTC. Translation gives CASSLARSSYEQYF.

CDR3 in DNA: TGTGCCAGCAGTGTAGCCACTGAAGCTTTCTTT. This gives the protein CASSVATEAFF. The rearrangement joins TRBV2 to TRBJ1-1; D is unclear. Trimming removed 4 bases at V and 4 bases at J, with 4 bases between. The CDR3 length is 11 residues. CDR1 and CDR2 (germline): SNHLY, FYNNEI. The complete variable domain, with remaining parts taken from reference TRBV2 and TRBJ1-1, reads EPEVTQTPSHQVTQMGQEVILRCVPISNHLYFYWYRQILGQKVEFLVSFYNNEISEKSEIFDDQFSVERPDGSNFTLKIRSTKLEDSAMYFCASSVATEAFFGQGTRLTVV.